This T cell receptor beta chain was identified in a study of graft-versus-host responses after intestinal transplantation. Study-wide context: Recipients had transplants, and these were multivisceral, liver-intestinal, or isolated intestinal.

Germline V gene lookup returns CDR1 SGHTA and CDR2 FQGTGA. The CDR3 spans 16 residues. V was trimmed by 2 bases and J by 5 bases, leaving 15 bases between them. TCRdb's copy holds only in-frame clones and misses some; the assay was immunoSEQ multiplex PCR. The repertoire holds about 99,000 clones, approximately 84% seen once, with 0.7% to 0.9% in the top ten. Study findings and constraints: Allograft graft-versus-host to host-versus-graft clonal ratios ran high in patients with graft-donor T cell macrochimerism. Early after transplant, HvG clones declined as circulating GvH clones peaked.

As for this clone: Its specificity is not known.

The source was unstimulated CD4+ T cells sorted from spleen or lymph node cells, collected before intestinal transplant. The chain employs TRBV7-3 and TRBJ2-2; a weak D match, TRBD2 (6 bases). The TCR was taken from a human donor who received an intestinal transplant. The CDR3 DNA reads TGTGCCAGCAGCTTACGGTCGGGAGTTCGTACCGGGGAGCTGTTTTTT. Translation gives CASSLRSGVRTGELFF.